This passage covers 6 T cell receptor beta chains from one sample sequenced in a study of T cells in Graves' hyperthyroidism and ophthalmopathy. RNA transcripts gave rise to amplified TCR beta CDR3 regions. The TCR CDR3 first-round RT-PCR relied on the HTBI primer set. MiXCR was run by TCRdb on the multiplex PCR reads, yielding one entry per CDR3 protein. The table includes under 130,000 distinct CDR3 sequences, approximately 50% detected once. Sequenced sample: blood. These TCRs come from a man aged 35-49 years with Graves' hyperthyroidism.

With respect to this clonotype: Relative to the germline gene, one junction end is altered; a read error may explain this. This chain links TRBV20-1 with TRBJ2-7; a possible D gene is TRBD2 (6 bases). This CDR3 comprises 11 residues. Germline V gene lookup returns CDR1 DFQATT and CDR2 SNEGSKA (reference sequence). CDR3 DNA sequence: TGCAGTGCTGTTCGGGGGTACGCGCAGTACTTC. Amino acids: CSAVRGYAQYF.

This clonotype has just a few counts. The chain has TRBV6-5 and TRBJ1-1, with D possibly matching TRBD1 (5 bases). The germline V gene has CDR1 MNHEY and CDR2 SVGAGI. V was shortened by 6 bases and J by 4 bases, with 12 bases between the two germline ends. The CDR3 is made up of 13 amino acids. CDR3 nucleotide sequence: TGTGCCAGCAGGCGGGGGGGGGGCACTGAAGCTTTCTTT. It yields the protein CASRRGGGTEAFF.

The chain has TRBV2 and TRBJ2-1; no firm D call. There are 11 residues in the CDR3. Per germline, CDR1 SNHLY and CDR2 FYNNEI. V gave up 5 bases and J gave up 10 bases, with 9 bases separating them. CDR3 residues: CASSPTLEQFF. The DNA of the CDR3 is TGTGCCAGCAGTCCAACTCTGGAGCAGTTCTTC.

This chain links TRBV15 with TRBJ2-6; D remains unclear. Germline V gene sequence: CDR1 LNHNV, CDR2 YYDKDF (reference sequence). V was cut by 3 bases and J by 2 bases, with 8 bases left in between. CDR3 length: 15 amino acids. The CDR3 reads CATSSGRAGANVLTF. The CDR3 DNA sequence: TGTGCCACCAGCAGTGGTAGGGCTGGGGCCAACGTCCTGACTTTC.

This clonotype was detected ten times or more. This sequence joins TRBV6-1 and TRBJ2-7, with D maybe TRBD1 (6 bases). Germline assignment: CDR1 MNHNS and CDR2 SASEGT. The CDR3 totals 14 residues. Trimming took 7 bases from V and 2 from J, leaving 15 bases between them. The CDR3 DNA follows: TGTGCCAGCACCGGACAGTTTACAACCTACGAGCAGTACTTC. This sequence encodes CASTGQFTTYEQYF.

This clonotype was seen many times. The rearrangement joins TRBV20-1 to TRBJ2-7; 10 bases align to TRBD1. This CDR3 spans 15 amino acids. V trimming: 0 bases; J trimming: 2 bases; junction bases outside the gene matches: 4. Looked up from germline, CDR1 is DFQATT and CDR2 is SNEGSKA (reference sequence). This CDR3 reads CSARDRDRGTYEQYF. CDR3 nucleotides: TGCAGTGCTAGAGATAGGGACAGGGGAACCTACGAGCAGTACTTC.